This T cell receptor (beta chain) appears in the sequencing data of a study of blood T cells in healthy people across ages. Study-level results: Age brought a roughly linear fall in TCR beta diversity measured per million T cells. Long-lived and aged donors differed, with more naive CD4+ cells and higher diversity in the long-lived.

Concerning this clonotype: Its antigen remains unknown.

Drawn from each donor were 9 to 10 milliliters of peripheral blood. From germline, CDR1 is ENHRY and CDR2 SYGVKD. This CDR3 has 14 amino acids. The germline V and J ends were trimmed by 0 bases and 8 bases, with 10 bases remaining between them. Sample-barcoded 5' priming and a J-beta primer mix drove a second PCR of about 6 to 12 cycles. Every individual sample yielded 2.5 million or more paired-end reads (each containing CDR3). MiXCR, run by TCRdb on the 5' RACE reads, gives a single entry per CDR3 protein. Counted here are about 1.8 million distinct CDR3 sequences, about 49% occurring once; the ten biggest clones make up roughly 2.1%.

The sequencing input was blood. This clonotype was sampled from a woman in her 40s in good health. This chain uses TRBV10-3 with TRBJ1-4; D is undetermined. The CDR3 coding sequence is TGTGCCATCAGTGAGTCGGTTGGTTCGGAAAAACTGTTTTTT. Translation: CAISESVGSEKLFF.